This TCR beta chain derives from a study of CD8 T cells in Susac syndrome. Between the trimmed V and J ends, which lost 2 bases and 6 bases, there was a span of 8 bases. There are 12 residues in the CDR3. The germline V gene has CDR1 LGHDT and CDR2 YNNKEL (reference sequence). Reverse transcription of about 0.45 to 1 ug RNA was carried out with random hexamers. Multiplex PCR with immunoSEQ amplified the TCR beta CDR3 across 54 Vbeta and 13 Jbeta. TCRdb re-analysed the immunoSEQ multiplex PCR reads in MiXCR, keeping a single row per CDR3 protein. This repertoire shows 100,000 to 150,000 distinct CDR3 sequences, more than 90% found once; its top ten account for more than 0.1%. Healthy donors formed controls matched for age and sex. FACS enriched CD8+ TEMRA cells, while bulk CD8+ and CD4+ were negatively isolated.

The sequence derives from a human donor in good health. The chain has TRBV3-1 and TRBJ2-7; no firm D call. Sequencing was done on a sample of CD4+ T cells from PBMCs. In DNA form, the CDR3 reads TGTGCCAGCAGCCAAAATATCGGCGAGCAGTACTTC. It codes for CASSQNIGEQYF.